This TCR beta chain was sequenced in a study of siplizumab effects on memory and regulatory T cells. The CDR3 consists of 13 residues. V lost 3 bases, J lost 2 bases, and 7 bases lay in between. In germline, CDR1 is LNHDA, CDR2 SQIVND (reference sequence). Sequencing used immunoSEQ multiplex PCR; TCRdb keeps in-frame clones, though not all of them. The sample lists some 100,000 clones; 96% were seen once. The sequence derives from a human donor in good health. The sample taken for sequencing was naive CD4+ T cells sorted from blood. This chain uses TRBV19 with TRBJ1-1; D call uncertain. Written as DNA, the CDR3 is TGTGCCAGTAGTATCCAGGAAAACACTGAAGCTTTCTTT. Translating gives CASSIQENTEAFF.